One sample yielded the 26 T cell receptor beta chains listed below, sequenced in a study of response to subunit inactivated influenza vaccine. TCRdb recomputed calls from the RT-PCR reads with MiXCR, one row per CDR3 protein. This sample has over 800,000 distinct CDR3 sequences, with approximately 22% found just once. The specimen was PBMCs from blood, collected 5 to 6 days after vaccination. These receptors came from a man in his fifties or sixties who received an inactivated influenza vaccine.

Here the CDR3 reads CSASIPSGTYEQYF. The CDR3, as DNA: TGCAGTGCTAGTATTCCTAGCGGCACCTACGAGCAGTACTTC. The chain combines TRBV20-1 with TRBJ2-7; 7 bases map to TRBD2. Germline CDR1 DFQATT, CDR2 SNEGSKA (reference sequence). Unmatched junction bases numbered 7, after V lost 3 bases and J lost 2 bases. This CDR3 is built from 14 residues.

The chain uses TRBV3-1 and TRBJ1-2, with D unresolved. The germline V gene has CDR1 LGHDT and CDR2 YNNKEL (reference sequence). Trimming removed 1 base from V and 4 bases from J, with 13 bases in between. The CDR3 is 15 amino acids. Here the CDR3 DNA reads TGTGCCAGCAGCCAAGGTCTGAGGCACCTCTATGGCTACACCTTC. This encodes CASSQGLRHLYGYTF.

The chain combines TRBV12-3 or TRBV12-4 with TRBJ2-2, with 8 nucleotides matching TRBD2. V was pared by 7 bases and J by 6 bases, with 10 bases of the junction left unmatched. The CDR3 spans 15 residues. CDR3 amino acids: CASTPLGAGAGELFF. The CDR3 coding sequence is TGTGCCAGCACCCCCTTAGGAGCGGGGGCCGGGGAGCTGTTTTTT.

The chain couples TRBV20-1 to TRBJ2-4, with 8 bases identical to TRBD1. There are 15 residues in the CDR3. Per germline, CDR1 DFQATT and CDR2 SNEGSKA (reference sequence). V shed 3 bases and J 3 bases; nucleotides not matched to a gene: 7. The CDR3 bases are TGCAGTGCTAGGCGACAGGGGATCGGCAAAAACATTCAGTACTTC. It yields the protein CSARRQGIGKNIQYF.

This clonotype was seen just once. The chain uses TRBV2 and TRBJ2-1, with 11 positions matching TRBD1. The CDR3 spans 15 residues. Germline trimming cut 7 bases from V and 12 bases from J; bases unmatched to any gene: 14. Germline lookup yields CDR1 SNHLY and CDR2 FYNNEI. CDR3 sequence reads: CASTTDRGRYAGQFF. Here the CDR3 DNA reads TGTGCCAGCACCACGGACAGGGGGCGTTATGCCGGGCAGTTCTTC.

This clonotype was observed a few times. V and J are TRBV13 and TRBJ2-2, with a possible D match to TRBD2 (6 bases). The V gene's germline CDR1 is PRHDT and CDR2 FYEKMQ (reference sequence). The CDR3 length is 15 residues. Trimming pared 5 bases from V and 3 bases from J, leaving 13 bases between. The CDR3 DNA follows: TGTGCCAGCAGCGCGCACCCGGGGGACACCGGGGAGCTGTTTTTT. It is translated as CASSAHPGDTGELFF.

This clonotype was detected only a few times. The chain joins TRBV7-2 to TRBJ2-2; 9 nucleotides agree with TRBD2. Trimming took 1 base from V and 5 from J; bases not matched to a gene: 5. The CDR3 contains 16 residues. Germline loops: CDR1 SGHTA, CDR2 FQGNSA. CDR3: CASSLGLAGLTGELFF. The CDR3 DNA follows: TGTGCCAGCAGCTTAGGGCTAGCGGGGCTGACCGGGGAGCTGTTTTTT.

The rearrangement uses TRBV7-2 and TRBJ1-2, with TRBD1 as a possible D gene (5 bases). Germline loops: CDR1 SGHTA, CDR2 FQGNSA. The CDR3 is 15 residues long. The germline V and J ends were trimmed by 1 base and 9 bases, with 18 bases remaining between them. CDR3 bases: TGTGCCAGCAGCTTAGAAATTGGAGGGACCCCTAGCTACACCTTC. Protein: CASSLEIGGTPSYTF. Using reference TRBV7-2 and TRBJ1-2 for the parts outside the CDR3, the full variable domain is GAGVSQSPSNKVTEKGKDVELRCDPISGHTALYWYRQSLGQGLEFLIYFQGNSAPDKSGLPSDRFSAERTGGSVSTLTIQRTQQEDSAVYLCASSLEIGGTPSYTFGSGTRLTVV.

The chain is built from TRBV28 and TRBJ2-7; weak D call: TRBD1 (6 bases). The V gene's germline CDR1 is MDHEN and CDR2 SYDVKM. Trimming stripped 6 bases from V and 3 bases from J, with 9 bases between. The CDR3 extends over 12 amino acids. CDR3 protein: CASRRQDYEQYF. The CDR3 DNA sequence: TGTGCCAGCAGGCGACAGGACTACGAGCAGTACTTC.

The V and J genes are TRBV5-6 and TRBJ1-2, with D uncertain. Germline assignment: CDR1 SGHDT and CDR2 YYEEEE. This CDR3 has 14 amino acids. Trimming pared 2 bases from V and 0 bases from J, leaving 8 bases between. The CDR3 spells CASSFPGPNYGYTF. The CDR3 coding sequence is TGTGCCAGCAGCTTCCCAGGACCTAACTATGGCTACACCTTC.

This chain uses TRBV29-1 with TRBJ1-1; no clear D gene. The CDR3 spans 12 residues. Trimming left V 6 bases short and J 1 base short, with 9 bases between. Germline V gene data show CDR1 as SQVTM and CDR2 as ANQGSEA. The CDR3 DNA is TGCAGCGTCCTCGACGGGAACACTGAAGCTTTCTTT. It is translated as CSVLDGNTEAFF.

The chain carries TRBV12-3 or TRBV12-4 and TRBJ2-4, with 10 bases fitting TRBD2. With V trimmed by 6 bases and J by 4 bases, 6 bases remained unmatched. The CDR3 length is 15 residues. The CDR3 spells CASSHTSGAKNIQYF. In nucleotides, the CDR3 is TGTGCCAGCAGCCATACTAGCGGGGCTAAAAACATTCAGTACTTC.

This clonotype was counted a few times. The J gene is TRBJ2-1, the V gene TRBV4-3; the match to TRBD2 covers 12 bases. Losses at the gene ends were 4 bases for V and 0 bases for J; bases not matched to a gene: 10. Looked up from germline, CDR1 is LGHNA and CDR2 is YSLEER. The CDR3 totals 19 residues. CDR3 sequence: CASSLGLAGLFVSYNEQFF. As DNA, the CDR3 is TGCGCCAGCAGCCTTGGACTAGCGGGGTTATTCGTCTCCTACAATGAGCAGTTCTTC.

The rearrangement uses TRBV7-9 and TRBJ1-1; a possible D gene is TRBD1 (6 bases). The CDR3 has 17 amino acids. CDR1 SEHNR and CDR2 FQNEAQ come from the germline V gene (reference sequence). V was cut by 2 bases and J by 1 base, with 17 bases left in between. Here the CDR3 reads CASSLRDTESQNTEAFF. CDR3 DNA sequence: TGTGCCAGCAGCTTAAGGGACACCGAATCACAGAACACTGAAGCTTTCTTT.

There are a few counts of this clonotype. The rearrangement uses TRBV19 and TRBJ2-3; 9 nucleotides agree with TRBD2. J lost 2 bases, V lost 7 bases, and 4 bases had no gene match. The V gene's germline CDR1 is LNHDA and CDR2 SQIVND (reference sequence). The CDR3 has 14 amino acids. Written as DNA, the CDR3 is TGTGCCAGTAACCCTAGCGGGGCCACAGATACGCAGTATTTT. It codes for CASNPSGATDTQYF.

This clonotype was counted between two and nine times. The chain carries TRBV28 and TRBJ1-1; weak D call: TRBD1 (5 bases). In germline, CDR1 is MDHEN, CDR2 SYDVKM. Trimming left V 8 bases short and J 6 bases short, with 16 bases between. The CDR3 contains 13 residues. CDR3 amino acids: CASRPPGTAEAFF. The CDR3 coding sequence is TGTGCCAGCCGCCCCCCTGGGACCGCTGAAGCTTTCTTT.

The V and J genes are TRBV10-3 and TRBJ2-7, with TRBD1 matching 10 bases. The germline gives CDR1 ENHRY, CDR2 SYGVKD. The ends lost 10 bases at V and 3 bases at J; junction bases unmatched: 9. CDR3 length: 14 residues. As DNA, the CDR3 is TGTGCCACCTTAGACAGGGGGCTCAACTACGAGCAGTACTTC. It yields the protein CATLDRGLNYEQYF.

The chain employs TRBV7-2 and TRBJ2-5, with 13 bases that match TRBD2. The V gene end was trimmed by 8 bases and the J gene end by 14 bases; junction bases not matched to a gene: 11. This CDR3 contains 13 residues. From germline, CDR1 is SGHTA and CDR2 FQGNSA. CDR3 coding DNA: TGTGCCAGCCACCTTGGGACTAGCGGGGTACCATACTTC. Translation: CASHLGTSGVPYF.

V usage is TRBV6-2 or TRBV6-3 and J usage is TRBJ1-1; D is undetermined. Trimming stripped 6 bases from V and 0 bases from J, with 8 bases between. CDR3 length: 13 amino acids. Germline-derived CDR1 and CDR2 are MNHEY and SVGEGT. CDR3 protein: CASSRKMNTEAFF. The CDR3 region has the DNA TGTGCCAGCAGCCGCAAGATGAACACTGAAGCTTTCTTT.

The chain recombines TRBV7-3 with TRBJ2-1; D gene unclear. The CDR3 has 13 amino acids. V was cut by 1 base and J by 9 bases, with 10 bases left in between. Per germline, CDR1 SGHTA and CDR2 FQGTGA. CDR3 protein: CASSLSLATEQFF. The CDR3 coding sequence is TGTGCCAGCAGCTTAAGTTTAGCAACTGAGCAGTTCTTC.

This clonotype was seen at least ten times. V and J are TRBV28 and TRBJ2-4; 8 nucleotides line up with TRBD1. Germline V CDR1 and CDR2: MDHEN, SYDVKM. V lost 3 bases to trimming and J lost 7 bases; unmatched junction nucleotides: 2. CDR3 length: 13 amino acids. Written as DNA, the CDR3 is TGTGCCAGCAGTTTTCGGACAGGGAACATTCAGTACTTC. Encoded protein: CASSFRTGNIQYF.

This sequence joins TRBV4-3 and TRBJ1-4; D is uncertain. This CDR3 is 16 amino acids long. Trimming took 0 bases from V and 4 from J, leaving 12 bases between them. Germline V gene lookup returns CDR1 LGHNA and CDR2 YSLEER. CDR3: CASSQDHRADNEKLFF. In DNA, the CDR3 is TGCGCCAGCAGCCAAGATCATCGGGCCGATAATGAAAAACTGTTTTTT.

This clonotype was seen a handful of times. This chain links TRBV5-4 with TRBJ2-1; 12 nucleotides match TRBD2. Per the germline V gene, CDR1 is SGHNT and CDR2 is YYREEE (reference sequence). V was clipped by 1 base and J by 0 bases; unmatched bases: 11. CDR3 length equals 20 residues. CDR3: CASSLTAGLAGSSSYNEQFF. The CDR3 bases are TGTGCCAGCAGCTTGACTGCCGGACTAGCGGGGTCCTCCTCCTACAATGAGCAGTTCTTC.

The chain links TRBV7-3 to TRBJ2-3, with 11 bases that match TRBD2. Losses at the gene ends were 5 bases for V and 7 bases for J; bases not matched to a gene: 8. In germline, CDR1 is SGHTA, CDR2 FQGTGA. CDR3 length: 15 residues. CDR3 residues: CASSKTSGKEYTQYF. As DNA, the CDR3 is TGTGCCAGCAGCAAGACTAGCGGGAAGGAATATACGCAGTATTTT.

There are a few counts of this clonotype. The rearrangement uses TRBV7-2 and TRBJ2-5, with 8 nucleotides matching TRBD1. Trimming at V came to 2 bases and at J to 5 bases, leaving 7 bases not matched to a gene. The CDR3 sequence is 15 residues long. The germline gives CDR1 SGHTA, CDR2 FQGNSA. The CDR3 reads CASSLPRTGFETQYF. CDR3 sequence (DNA): TGTGCCAGCAGCTTACCCCGGACAGGGTTCGAGACCCAGTACTTC.

This CDR3 is CASSRLADFQETQYF. In DNA, the CDR3 is TGTGCCAGCAGTAGACTAGCGGACTTCCAAGAGACCCAGTACTTC. The rearrangement joins TRBV6-2 or TRBV6-3 to TRBJ2-5; 9 positions agree with TRBD2. Germline V gene data show CDR1 as MNHEY and CDR2 as SVGEGT. Trimming took 5 bases from V and 1 from J; bases not matched to a gene: 5. The CDR3 consists of 15 residues.